The rows below give T cell receptor beta chains drawn from one sample of a study of CD8+ T cells in alopecia areata. Clones were sequenced by immunoSEQ multiplex PCR, and TCRdb holds only the in-frame ones, with some missing. The table has roughly 120,000 clones, around two fifths seen once. Sequencing used CD4+ T cells sorted from blood. The receptors shown here come from a human donor with alopecia areata. The CDR3 runs from the conserved cysteine through the conserved F or W. D genes are given only for firm matches.

>TRBV29-1|NA
CGSKTGTDTQYF
>TRBV29-1|NA
CSVEGGVQETQYF
>TRBV15|NA
CATSRDLASYEQYF
>TRBV15|TRBD2
CATSRAASGGQETQYF
>TRBV28|NA
CASSLLGGYTF
>TRBV28|TRBD2
CASNERRTSGTNTQYF
>TRBV25-1|NA
CASRGPGTNTEAFF
>TRBV7-2|TRBD1
CASRGTGTDTQYF
>TRBV5-1|NA
CASALPRRTDTQYF
>TRBV7-9|NA
CASSLSENTEAFF
>TRBV29-1|NA
CSVQGSPEGEQYF
>TRBV29-1|NA
CSTGGGGETQYF
>TRBV30|NA
CAWSVPGLAGELFF
>TRBV30|NA
CAWSASGAVYGYTF
>TRBV14|TRBD1
CASSPYRGTGELFF
>TRBV5-1|NA
CASRRPAQETQYF
>TRBV29-1|NA
CSKTESSYNEQFF
>TRBV28|NA
CASSLQGIPYEQYF
>TRBV30|NA
CAWSVSQNTEAFF
>TRBV6-5|TRBD2
CASSSSGRKQFF
>TRBV29-1|NA
CSVGWGTVSYEQYF
>TRBV29-1|NA
CSGGGEVSEAFF